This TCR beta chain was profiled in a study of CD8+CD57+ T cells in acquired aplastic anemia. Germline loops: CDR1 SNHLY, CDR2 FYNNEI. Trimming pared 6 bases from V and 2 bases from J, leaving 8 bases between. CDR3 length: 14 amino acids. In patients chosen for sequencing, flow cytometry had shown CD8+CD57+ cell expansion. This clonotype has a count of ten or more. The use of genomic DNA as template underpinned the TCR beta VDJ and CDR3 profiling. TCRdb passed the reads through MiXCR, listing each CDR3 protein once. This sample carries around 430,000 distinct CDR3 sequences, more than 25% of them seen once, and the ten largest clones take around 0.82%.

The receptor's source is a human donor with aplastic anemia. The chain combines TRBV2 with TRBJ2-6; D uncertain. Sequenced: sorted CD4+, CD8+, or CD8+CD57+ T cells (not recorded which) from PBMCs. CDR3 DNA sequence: TGTGCCAGCAGAGACCGAACTGGGGCCAACGTCCTGACTTTC. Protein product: CASRDRTGANVLTF.